This TCR beta chain was captured in a study of cytomegalovirus exposure and HLA in healthy donors. The CDR3 has 15 residues. The germline V gene encodes CDR1 MDHEN and CDR2 SYDVKM. Trimming removed 5 bases at V and 5 bases at J, with 13 bases between. Findings and limits, study-wide: There were some V segments, including TRBV6-2 and TRBV6-3, excluded as indistinguishable. Reports credit the classifier with highly specific, highly sensitive diagnosis of cytomegalovirus status.

On this clone: Its antigen is still unknown.

Researchers ran the PCR with 60 Vbeta and 13 Jbeta primers. Assay used: immunoSEQ multiplex PCR; TCRdb lists only in-frame clones, some missing. The table lists roughly 100,000 clones, around 68% of them singletons, with approximately 4.8% in the top ten. The chain uses TRBV28 and TRBJ2-6, with TRBD1 as a possible D gene (5 bases). Sequenced: PBMCs. The TCR comes from a human donor in good health. This CDR3 reads CASSPQGSRANVLTF. In nucleotides, the CDR3 is TGTGCCAGCAGTCCCCAGGGTAGTAGGGCCAACGTCCTGACTTTC.